These 10 T cell receptor beta chains came from one sample sequenced in a study of blood T cell repertoires in COVID-19. Assay used: immunoSEQ multiplex PCR; TCRdb lists only in-frame clones, some missing. Here the sample spans 130,000 to 150,000 clones, about 80% being singletons. Sequenced sample: peripheral blood. The receptors here all came from a man in his 70s who had recovered from COVID-19.

The genes are TRBV7-9 and TRBJ2-7; TRBD2 aligns across 8 bases. After removal of 7 bases from V and 2 bases from J, the junction contained 7 bases not matched to a gene. CDR3 length: 14 residues. Germline V gene data show CDR1 as SEHNR and CDR2 as FQNEAQ (reference sequence). The CDR3 nucleotides are TGTGCCAGCACCGGGGGGGGGCGCCCCTACGAGCAGTACTTC. It codes for CASTGGGRPYEQYF.

The V gene is TRBV5-1, the J gene TRBJ2-4; 11 bases line up with TRBD2. With 4 bases clipped from V and 6 bases from J, the junction kept 3 bases outside the gene matches. Germline values: CDR1 SGHRS, CDR2 YFSETQ. CDR3 size: 14 residues. Written as DNA, the CDR3 is TGCGCCAGCAGCCCGGGACTAGCGGTAAACATTCAGTACTTC. Protein: CASSPGLAVNIQYF.

The chain has TRBV13 and TRBJ2-7; D unresolved. This CDR3 contains 12 residues. Germline CDR1 reads PRHDT; CDR2 reads FYEKMQ (reference sequence). V was trimmed by 3 bases and J by 3 bases, leaving 6 bases between them. DNA of the CDR3: TGTGCCAGCAGCTTGCAACACTACGAGCAGTACTTC. This gives the protein CASSLQHYEQYF.

V is TRBV19 and J is TRBJ1-3; the D is unclear. V lost 7 bases, J lost 7 bases, and 8 bases lay in between. Germline CDR1 and CDR2: LNHDA and SQIVND (reference sequence). The CDR3 is 11 amino acids. CDR3 amino acids: CASTRGNTIYF. As DNA, the CDR3 is TGTGCCAGTACTCGAGGGAACACCATATATTTT.

V gene TRBV30 combines with J gene TRBJ2-7; TRBD1 matches at 10 bases. The CDR3 is 18 amino acids. In germline, CDR1 is GTSNPN, CDR2 SVGIG (reference sequence). The trim removed 3 bases at V and 0 bases at J, leaving 14 bases unmatched. In nucleotides, the CDR3 is TGTGCCTGGAGCCCCCGGACAGGGGGGAAAAGGAGCTCCTACGAGCAGTACTTC. Amino acid sequence: CAWSPRTGGKRSSYEQYF. Supplemented by reference TRBV30 and TRBJ2-7, the full variable domain reads SQTIHQWPATLVQPVGSPLSLECTVEGTSNPNLYWYRQAAGRGLQLLFYSVGIGQISSEVPQNLSASRPQDRQFILSSKKLLLSDSGFYLCAWSPRTGGKRSSYEQYFGPGTRLTVT.

V gene TRBV25-1 combines with J gene TRBJ2-3; D perhaps matches TRBD2 (5 bases). The CDR3 loop spans 14 amino acids. Per the germline V gene, CDR1 is MGHDK and CDR2 is SYGVNS. Trimming stripped 3 bases from V and 2 bases from J, with 9 bases between. This CDR3 reads CASSDWRATDTQYF. CDR3 sequence (DNA): TGTGCCAGCAGTGATTGGCGGGCCACAGATACGCAGTATTTT.

This rearrangement joins TRBV27 to TRBJ1-2; D is unclear. Germline assignment: CDR1 MNHEY and CDR2 SMNVEV (reference sequence). This CDR3 comprises 12 residues. V lost 3 bases to trimming and J lost 7 bases, with 9 bases between them. CDR3 sequence: CASSFTEGGYTF. CDR3 bases: TGTGCCAGCAGTTTCACGGAGGGTGGCTACACCTTC.

The V and J genes are TRBV11-2 and TRBJ2-7; 7 positions match TRBD2. The ends lost 1 base at V and 3 bases at J; junction bases unmatched: 6. The CDR3 has 15 amino acids. Germline-derived CDR1 and CDR2 are SGHAT and FQNNGV. The CDR3 loop reads CASSLGSSGVYEQYF. As DNA, the CDR3 is TGTGCCAGCAGCTTAGGGTCTAGCGGAGTCTACGAGCAGTACTTC.

V usage is TRBV2 and J usage is TRBJ1-1; the match to TRBD1 covers 9 bases. Per germline, CDR1 SNHLY and CDR2 FYNNEI. The J segment lost 1 base and the V segment lost 7 bases, leaving 7 bases of the junction unmatched. This CDR3 has 15 residues. The CDR3 protein is CASNRDRERNTEAFF. The CDR3 bases are TGTGCCAGCAACCGGGACAGGGAAAGGAACACTGAAGCTTTCTTT.

This clone occurred a few times. V and J are TRBV29-1 and TRBJ2-5, with a possible D match to TRBD2 (6 bases). Germline loops: CDR1 SQVTM, CDR2 ANQGSEA. This CDR3 is built from 12 residues. V dropped 7 bases and J dropped 2 bases, with 11 bases sitting between them. The CDR3 DNA reads TGCAGCGCTGGGACTTCACAAGAGACCCAGTACTTC. Its translation: CSAGTSQETQYF.